Reported below is one T cell receptor (beta chain). Its antigen is not identified. This sample was taken from a study of cytomegalovirus exposure and HLA in healthy donors. Despite likely unrecorded immune exposures, the donors were nominally healthy at the time of sampling. The CDR3 is 14 residues long. The ends were cut back, 2 bases at V and 6 bases at J, with 11 bases in the middle. From germline, CDR1 is LNHDA and CDR2 SQIVND (reference sequence). Both 60 Vbeta primers and 13 Jbeta primers went into the PCR. The repertoire was sequenced with immunoSEQ multiplex PCR; TCRdb's copy has only in-frame clones and lacks some. This table has about 150,000 clones, roughly 90% appearing once. Notes on the study in general: In a later analysis, parvovirus B19, influenza, CMV and Epstein-Barr virus appeared linked to several top co-occurrence clusters. A later analysis showed HLA-associated TCR beta chains outstripping equally common others in clonal expansion. Previous analysis showed most TCR beta V segments were productive about 87% or about 30% of the time.

The chain recombines TRBV19 with TRBJ2-1; perhaps TRBD2 as D (5 bases). The origin of this receptor is a woman aged 18-35 years in good health and CMV-seronegative. Sequencing used PBMCs. Here the CDR3 DNA reads TGTGCCAGTAGTATATCAGAGCGGTTCAATGAGCAGTTCTTC. Translating gives CASSISERFNEQFF.